Following are 9 T cell receptor beta chains from one sample sequenced in a study of radiation and T cells in renal cell carcinoma. Sequencing was performed with immunoSEQ multiplex PCR; in TCRdb, only in-frame clones are kept and a portion is missing. The data hold about 90,000 clones, with roughly 82% observed a single time. The time point is: blood 4 weeks post-SBRT, at nephrectomy. This sample's treatment: 15 Gy SBRT to primary tumor, nephrectomy 4 weeks later. Sequencing used blood, obtained from a patient whose treatment included radiotherapy and nephrectomy. Receptor source: a man between 60 and 75 years old with renal cell carcinoma.

The genes are TRBV6-4 and TRBJ2-2; 12 bases fit TRBD2. CDR1 and CDR2 from the germline V gene are MRHNA and SNTAGT. This CDR3 region has 16 residues. V gave up 5 bases and J gave up 4 bases; unmatched junction bases: 5. CDR3 DNA sequence: TGTGCCAGCAGTCGACTAGCGGGAGCGACCACCGGGGAGCTGTTTTTT. Translating it yields CASSRLAGATTGELFF.

The chain is built from TRBV5-1 and TRBJ1-2; a possible D gene is TRBD1 (6 bases). CDR3 length: 16 residues. Germline V gene sequence: CDR1 SGHRS, CDR2 YFSETQ. The V end was cut by 4 bases, the J end by 5 bases, with 21 bases between. Here the CDR3 reads CASSRVTGELRYGYTF. DNA of the CDR3: TGCGCCAGCAGCCGGGTGACAGGCGAGTTACGGTATGGCTACACCTTC.

CDR3 DNA: TGTGCCAGCTCATCAGACAGGGGACAGAACACCGGGGAGCTGTTTTTT. Its translation: CASSSDRGQNTGELFF. The chain employs TRBV18 and TRBJ2-2; 8 nucleotides match TRBD1. Unmatched junction bases numbered 6, after V lost 5 bases and J lost 1 base. Germline V lookup: CDR1 KGHSH, CDR2 LQKENI. The CDR3 runs to 16 residues.

This CDR3 is CASSQNRGLDGYTF. Written as DNA, the CDR3 is TGCGCCAGCAGCCAGAACAGGGGGCTGGATGGCTACACCTTC. The chain combines TRBV10-2 with TRBJ1-2; TRBD1 agrees at 9 bases. There are 14 residues in the CDR3. Germline CDR1 reads WSHSY; CDR2 reads SAAADI. The junction had 8 bases not matched to a gene; V was cut back by 6 bases and J by 6 bases.

This chain joins TRBV6-1 and TRBJ1-1; TRBD1 is a possible D gene (6 bases). V was clipped by 2 bases and J by 5 bases, with 12 bases between them. CDR3 length equals 14 residues. CDR1 and CDR2 (germline): MNHNS, SASEGT. For the CDR3, the DNA is TGTGCCAGCAGTGAACGGGGGCGAGAGACTGAAGCTTTCTTT. Protein product: CASSERGRETEAFF.

The chain joins TRBV18 to TRBJ2-2; 7 nucleotides agree with TRBD1. The CDR3 runs to 15 residues. V shed 3 bases, J shed 1 base, and the junction held 2 bases outside the gene matches. Germline V CDR1 and CDR2: KGHSH, LQKENI. CDR3 residues: CASSPRGRNTGELFF. CDR3 bases: TGTGCCAGCTCACCCAGGGGGAGGAACACCGGGGAGCTGTTTTTT.

V is TRBV19 and J is TRBJ1-2; D is unclear. Trimming stripped 5 bases from V and 5 bases from J, with 6 bases between. CDR1 is LNHDA, CDR2 SQIVND, per germline (reference sequence). The CDR3 covers 11 residues. DNA of the CDR3: TGTGCCAGTAGTTGGGCTTATGGCTACACCTTC. Translating gives CASSWAYGYTF.

This chain uses TRBV30 with TRBJ2-3, with 7 bases matching TRBD1. The CDR3 totals 16 residues. CDR1 and CDR2 (germline): GTSNPN, SVGIG (reference sequence). Trimming took 6 bases from V and 5 from J; bases not matched to a gene: 17. In DNA, the CDR3 is TGTGCCTGCACCCTACACGACAGGGATCCTGGAGATACGCAGTATTTT. This gives the protein CACTLHDRDPGDTQYF.

The rearrangement links TRBV5-1 to TRBJ2-5; D is perhaps TRBD2 (6 bases). Trimming pared 1 base from V and 5 bases from J, leaving 12 bases between. The CDR3 sequence is 14 residues long. Germline V gene sequence: CDR1 SGHRS, CDR2 YFSETQ. The CDR3 protein is CASSLTGTLETQYF. In DNA form, the CDR3 reads TGCGCCAGCAGCTTGACCGGGACTTTGGAGACCCAGTACTTC. Using reference TRBV5-1 and TRBJ2-5 for the parts outside the CDR3, the full variable domain is KAGVTQTPRYLIKTRGQQVTLSCSPISGHRSVSWYQQTPGQGLQFLFEYFSETQRNKGNFPGRFSGRQFSNSRSEMNVSTLELGDSALYLCASSLTGTLETQYFGPGTRLLVL.